The rows below give T cell receptor beta chains drawn from one sample of a study of T cell repertoires in cytomegalovirus infection. Their antigen targets remain unknown. TCRdb re-called the reads through MiXCR, storing one row per CDR3 protein. The repertoire holds more than 95,000 distinct CDR3 sequences, with 32% as singletons. The sample was CD8+ T cells from cultured PBMCs, taken from culture after CMV antigen stimulation. The receptors originated from a human donor in good health (CMV status not recorded). Some clones in this sample may be carry-over from other donors' samples. Each CDR3 is given with its conserved first and last residue. Fields, in order: D gene, clone size, J gene, V gene, CDR3 protein. D genes are given only for firm matches. Size tells how often a clone was seen (once, few, many) or the class of an expanded clone, and some rows leave it out.

D: -; size: -; J: TRBJ2-1; V: TRBV2; CDR3: CASSGSAGPYNEQFF
D: -; size: few; J: TRBJ2-1; V: TRBV7-9; CDR3: CASSSRPSRPSYNEQFF
D: -; size: -; J: TRBJ1-5; V: TRBV6-6; CDR3: CASSFEQPQHF
D: -; size: -; J: TRBJ2-7; V: TRBV19; CDR3: CASSIWALVGEYEQYF
D: -; size: few; J: TRBJ2-1; V: TRBV6-6; CDR3: CASSGHGNNEQFF
D: -; size: -; J: TRBJ1-1; V: TRBV4-1; CDR3: CASSQPPRGGNTEAFF
D: -; size: -; J: TRBJ2-7; V: TRBV7-6; CDR3: CASSLGRESYEQYF
D: -; size: many; J: TRBJ2-5; V: TRBV6-2/TRBV6-3; CDR3: CASSSYGTPQETQYF
D: TRBD1; size: few; J: TRBJ1-2; V: TRBV28; CDR3: CASSTGQGAEGYTF
D: -; size: many; J: TRBJ1-2; V: TRBV5-4; CDR3: CASSPLGGRDGYTF
D: -; size: -; J: TRBJ1-2; V: TRBV7-6; CDR3: CASSLTELHGYTF
D: TRBD2; size: -; J: TRBJ2-7; V: TRBV2; CDR3: CASSEFAGDSYEQYF
D: TRBD2; size: few; J: TRBJ2-5; V: TRBV2; CDR3: CASRVDGGAVETQYF
D: -; size: -; J: TRBJ2-5; V: TRBV7-9; CDR3: CASSSVVETQYF
D: -; size: -; J: TRBJ1-1; V: TRBV11-1; CDR3: CASSFRDLEAFF
D: TRBD1; size: -; J: TRBJ2-7; V: TRBV5-6; CDR3: CASSLGFGGQGYEQYF
D: -; size: -; J: TRBJ2-7; V: TRBV28; CDR3: CASSSRQFYEQYF
D: -; size: -; J: TRBJ2-5; V: TRBV7-9; CDR3: CASSSYSSETQYF
D: -; size: many; J: TRBJ1-6; V: TRBV6-5; CDR3: CASSYGAINSPLHF
D: -; size: -; J: TRBJ2-7; V: TRBV29-1; CDR3: CSGGDFAYEQYF
D: TRBD2; size: few; J: TRBJ2-1; V: TRBV19; CDR3: CASSIDPPGLARNEQFF
D: -; size: -; J: TRBJ2-7; V: TRBV19; CDR3: CASSWGSGGRYEQYF
D: -; size: -; J: TRBJ1-6; V: TRBV27; CDR3: CASSLLGSPSPLHF
D: -; size: few; J: TRBJ2-3; V: TRBV4-3; CDR3: CASSQDGTSTDTQYF
D: -; size: -; J: TRBJ2-1; V: TRBV6-1; CDR3: CASSALREDNEQFF
D: -; size: few; J: TRBJ1-2; V: TRBV10-3; CDR3: CAISPRDILAHGYTF
D: TRBD1; size: -; J: TRBJ1-5; V: TRBV19; CDR3: CATARTGHYSNQPQHF
D: -; size: many; J: TRBJ1-3; V: TRBV7-2; CDR3: CASSLEVTNPGNTIYF
D: -; size: -; J: TRBJ1-2; V: TRBV5-4; CDR3: CASSSTGIRAGGYTF
D: -; size: few; J: TRBJ2-5; V: TRBV12-3/TRBV12-4; CDR3: CASSLGTDQETQYF
D: TRBD2; size: once; J: TRBJ2-1; V: TRBV6-1; CDR3: CASRSGLAGGLHEQFF
D: -; size: -; J: TRBJ2-5; V: TRBV20-1; CDR3: CSARRSGPPMEETQYF